Listed below are T cell receptor beta chains from one sample, sequenced in a study of blood T cell repertoires in COVID-19. Clones were sequenced by immunoSEQ multiplex PCR, and TCRdb holds only the in-frame ones, with some missing. Of around 500,000 clones in the sample, about 85% are singletons; the top ten hold 8% to 9.5%. Sequencing was performed on PBMCs or T cells enriched from blood (not recorded which). The receptors here all came from an older woman who had recovered from COVID-19. Both conserved end residues are part of each CDR3. D genes are given only for firm matches. Not every row has a clone size; where given, it reads once, few, many or a size class.

TRBV14	TRBD1	-	TRBJ1-3	CASTRGQGPGNTIYF	TGTGCCAGCACCCGCGGACAGGGGCCTGGAAACACCATATATTTT
TRBV1	-	-	TRBJ1-4	CTSSQDRAGGYEKLFF	TGCACCAGCAGCCAAGATCGGGCAGGGGGGTATGAAAAACTGTTTTTT
TRBV11-2	-	-	TRBJ2-2	CASSLNPGVHTGELFF	TGTGCCAGCAGCCTTAATCCGGGGGTCCACACCGGGGAGCTGTTTTTT
TRBV29-1	-	-	TRBJ1-4	CSVEDAGRSEKLFF	TGCAGCGTTGAAGATGCGGGACGGTCTGAAAAACTGTTTTTT
TRBV29-1	-	-	TRBJ2-6	CSVRAGANVLTF	TGCAGCGTGAGGGCTGGGGCCAACGTCCTGACTTTC
TRBV10-3	TRBD1	once	TRBJ1-1	CAIRSSGGKTEAFF	TGTGCCATCAGGTCCTCAGGGGGTAAGACTGAAGCTTTCTTT
TRBV13	TRBD2	-	TRBJ2-7	CASSSGLAGSYEQYF	TGTGCCAGCAGCTCCGGACTAGCGGGGTCCTACGAGCAGTACTTC
TRBV3-1/TRBV3-2	TRBD1	-	TRBJ2-7	CASSQEVGTGGGEQYF	TGTGCCAGCAGCCAAGAGGTGGGGACAGGGGGCGGCGAGCAGTACTTC
TRBV7-6	TRBD1	-	TRBJ1-3	CASSLQGVGSGNTIYF	TGTGCCAGCAGTTTACAGGGGGTCGGCTCTGGAAACACCATATATTTT
TRBV7-9	-	-	TRBJ2-5	CASSLSRSTETQYF	TGTGCCAGCAGCCTATCCCGTAGCACTGAAACCCAGTACTTC
TRBV2	TRBD1	-	TRBJ1-6	CASNRDSSYNSPLHF	TGTGCCAGCAATCGGGACAGCTCCTATAATTCACCCCTCCACTTT
TRBV9	TRBD2	-	TRBJ2-3	CASSVTSGDSDTQYF	TGTGCCAGCAGCGTGACTAGCGGGGATTCAGATACGCAGTATTTT
TRBV7-8	TRBD1	-	TRBJ1-4	CASSFPPGQENEKLFF	TGTGCCAGCAGCTTCCCGCCGGGACAGGAGAATGAAAAACTGTTTTTT
TRBV5-1	-	-	TRBJ1-1	CASSLEAGLNTEAFF	TGCGCCAGCAGCTTGGAAGCAGGATTGAACACTGAAGCTTTCTTT
TRBV29-1	-	-	TRBJ1-2	CSVERVNGYGYTF	TGCAGCGTTGAGAGGGTTAACGGCTATGGCTACACCTTC
TRBV7-5	-	-	TRBJ2-1	CARRASGGHSYNEQFF	TGTGCCAGACGGGCTAGCGGGGGCCACTCCTACAATGAGCAGTTCTTC
TRBV18	TRBD1	once	TRBJ1-1	CASSPGQGLNTEAFF	TGTGCCAGCTCACCCGGACAGGGACTGAACACTGAAGCTTTCTTT
TRBV2	TRBD2	-	TRBJ2-2	CASRGERGDTGELFF	TGTGCCAGCAGGGGGGAGCGGGGGGACACCGGGGAGCTGTTTTTT
TRBV18	-	once	TRBJ1-1	CASSPLGPNTEAFF	TGTGCCAGCTCACCACTGGGGCCGAACACTGAAGCTTTCTTT
TRBV5-6	TRBD1	-	TRBJ1-2	CASSPGQEPFRSYTF	TGTGCCAGCAGCCCTGGACAGGAGCCGTTTAGGAGCTACACCTTC
TRBV19	-	-	TRBJ1-5	CASNGGGGGNQPQHF	TGTGCCAGTAACGGGGGGGGCGGCGGCAATCAGCCCCAGCATTTT
TRBV5-8	-	-	TRBJ2-3	CGAPGDLPTDTQYF	TGTGGCGCCCCGGGGGACCTCCCCACAGATACGCAGTATTTT
TRBV7-9	-	-	TRBJ2-6	CASAPQRAPSGANVLTF	TGTGCCAGCGCTCCGCAGCGGGCTCCATCTGGGGCCAACGTCCTGACTTTC
TRBV6-5	-	-	TRBJ1-4	CASSRNEGVREKLFF	TGTGCCAGCAGTCGTAACGAGGGGGTACGTGAAAAACTGTTTTTT
TRBV7-2	TRBD1	-	TRBJ2-7	CASSQNRGPVEQYF	TGTGCCAGCAGCCAAAACAGGGGGCCGGTCGAGCAGTACTTC
TRBV5-4	-	-	TRBJ2-7	CASSLRGHYSYEQYF	TGTGCCAGCAGCTTACGGGGACATTACTCCTACGAGCAGTACTTC
TRBV30	TRBD2	-	TRBJ2-3	CAWSVQAGGPDTQYF	TGTGCCTGGAGTGTACAAGCGGGGGGGCCTGATACGCAGTATTTT
TRBV7-9	-	-	TRBJ2-7	CASSLTTPEQYF	TGTGCCAGCAGCTTGACAACACCCGAGCAGTACTTC
TRBV6-2/TRBV6-3	TRBD2	-	TRBJ2-1	CASSSGGRGEQFF	TGTGCCAGCAGTAGCGGGGGGAGGGGTGAGCAGTTCTTC
TRBV7-2	TRBD2	-	TRBJ2-6	CASSLAGWGGSTSGANVLTF	TGTGCCAGCAGCTTAGCAGGTTGGGGGGGTTCCACCTCTGGGGCCAACGTCCTGACTTTC
TRBV18	TRBD1	-	TRBJ1-1	CASSLRQGGPEAFF	TGTGCCAGCTCACTGAGACAGGGCGGGCCTGAAGCTTTCTTT
TRBV30	-	-	TRBJ1-2	CAWLIRGSGYTF	TGTGCCTGGTTGATCAGGGGAAGTGGCTACACCTTC
TRBV13	TRBD2	once	TRBJ2-3	CASSLVAGGINTQYF	TGTGCCAGCAGCTTAGTAGCGGGGGGCATAAATACGCAGTATTTT
TRBV29-1	TRBD1	-	TRBJ1-2	CSVDKTGLGLYGYTF	TGCAGCGTTGATAAGACAGGGCTGGGCCTCTATGGCTACACCTTC
TRBV27	-	-	TRBJ1-2	CASRPTATYGYTF	TGTGCCAGTAGGCCGACAGCCACCTATGGCTACACCTTC
TRBV2	TRBD1	-	TRBJ1-5	CASKQGESNQPQHF	TGTGCCAGCAAACAGGGGGAGAGCAATCAGCCCCAGCATTTT